The present T cell receptor (beta chain) was sequenced within a study of blood T cell repertoires in COVID-19. Whole-study context: The United States, Italy and Spain were the sources of the acute and convalescent COVID-19 samples. PBMCs, B-cell-depleted T cells, or T cells were the source of the cDNA or gDNA that made up the material.

This clone was seen more than once but under ten times. Authors' analysis steps: Reference gene primers were amplified, and this amplification served to estimate nucleated cell counts. Sequencing used immunoSEQ multiplex PCR; TCRdb keeps in-frame clones, though not all of them. V, J and clone size reflect that table, while D and trimming were determined from the DNA. The data contain a few hundred thousand clones, over 80% of them singletons. This CDR3 is built from 16 residues. Germline-derived CDR1 and CDR2 are SNHLY and FYNNEI. The ends lost 6 bases at V and 4 bases at J; junction bases unmatched: 13. Among Cohort 3 donors, those recovered had two negative PCRs, clearance, or symptom resolution.

The V and J genes are TRBV2 and TRBJ1-2; 8 bases fit TRBD1. The sequencing sample was made of PBMCs or T cells enriched from blood (not recorded which). This TCR was sampled from a man younger than 45 who had recovered from COVID-19. CDR3 region: CASRLDRGQLIYGYTF. The CDR3 region has the DNA TGTGCCAGCAGATTAGACAGGGGCCAGCTTATCTATGGCTACACCTTC.